A selection of T cell receptor beta chains follows, all from one sample in a study of cytomegalovirus exposure and HLA in healthy donors. TCRdb's copy holds only in-frame clones and misses some; the assay was immunoSEQ multiplex PCR. The repertoire consists of about 140,000 clones, with roughly 75% occurring once and the leading ten covering about 10%. Material: PBMCs. The receptors derive from a young man in good health and CMV-seropositive. Both conserved end residues are part of each CDR3.

v_call	j_call	cdr3_aa
TRBV11-1	TRBJ2-2	CASSFGQGTGELFF
TRBV28	TRBJ2-5	CASRVGTRETQYF
TRBV6-5	TRBJ1-5	CASREDRGPNQPQHF
TRBV19	TRBJ2-3	CASSIDILAGGTSTDTQYF
TRBV4-1	TRBJ2-1	CASSDRLAGISSYNEQFF
TRBV27	TRBJ1-5	CASSSRDRGNQPQHF
TRBV5-1	TRBJ2-7	CASSFWQVSEQYF
TRBV28	TRBJ2-7	CASREGVSEQYF
TRBV19	TRBJ1-5	CASSPRASNQPQHF
TRBV7-2	TRBJ1-2	CASSLELGQSYGYTF
TRBV28	TRBJ2-2	CASRYRENTGELFF
TRBV6-5	NA	CASKLGPSGSYEQYF
TRBV30	NA	CAWSVGGRSYEQYF
TRBV30	TRBJ2-7	CAWSAASGSYEQYF